This note documents a single T cell receptor (beta chain) sequence. Antigen specificity is unknown. TCRdb re-analysed the 5' RACE reads in MiXCR, keeping a single row per CDR3 protein. The sample lists about 810,000 distinct CDR3 sequences, 9% to 15% occurring once. The data stem from a study of identical twins. Overall study results and limits: Out-of-frame beta chain sequences displayed weaker excess sharing between twins. Monozygotic twins shared more out-of-frame TCR alpha than recombination models predicted.

The same data also contributed to another study, on yellow fever vaccine responses in identical twins.

Input material: PBMCs. The origin of this receptor is a woman under 30 in good health.

This CDR3 is CASSVQSGRVFF. CDR3 DNA sequence: TGTGCCAGCAGCGTACAATCGGGACGGGTGTTTTTT. The gene calls are TRBV11-2 and TRBJ1-4; TRBD1 is a possible D gene (5 bases). This CDR3 spans 12 amino acids. The V gene lost 5 bases and the J gene lost 15 bases, with 16 bases spanning the gap. Germline V gives CDR1 SGHAT, CDR2 FQNNGV.